This TCR beta chain was identified during a study of T cell changes during pregnancy in multiple sclerosis. Looked up from germline, CDR1 is SGHNT and CDR2 is YYREEE (reference sequence). CDR3 length equals 16 residues. The V gene lost 0 bases and the J gene lost 8 bases, with 20 bases spanning the gap. Using immunoSEQ multiplex PCR, the repertoire was profiled, and TCRdb retains in-frame clones only, with some absent. The sample carries 50,000 or so clones, almost 95% recorded once. The clonotype comes from a female donor with multiple sclerosis, enrolled in a pregnancy study. The rearrangement uses TRBV5-4 and TRBJ1-2, with D possibly matching TRBD1 (5 bases). This material consisted of CD4+ T cells from peripheral blood mononuclear cells, taken in the third trimester of pregnancy. The CDR3 here is CASSLALTPEKGGYTF. The CDR3 DNA sequence: TGTGCCAGCAGCTTGGCTCTAACACCTGAGAAGGGGGGCTACACCTTC.